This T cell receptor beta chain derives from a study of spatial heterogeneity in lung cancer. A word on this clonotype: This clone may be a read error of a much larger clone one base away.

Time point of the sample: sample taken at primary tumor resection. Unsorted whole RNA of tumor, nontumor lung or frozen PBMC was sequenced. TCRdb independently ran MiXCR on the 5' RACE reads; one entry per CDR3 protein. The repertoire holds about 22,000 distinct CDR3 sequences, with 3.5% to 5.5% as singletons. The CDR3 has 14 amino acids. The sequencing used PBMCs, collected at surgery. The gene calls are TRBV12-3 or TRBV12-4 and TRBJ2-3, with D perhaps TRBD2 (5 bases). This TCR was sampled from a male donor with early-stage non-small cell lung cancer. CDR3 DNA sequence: TGTGCCAGCAGCCCCACTAGTCCCAGCGATACGCGGTATTTT. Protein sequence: CASSPTSPSDTRYF.